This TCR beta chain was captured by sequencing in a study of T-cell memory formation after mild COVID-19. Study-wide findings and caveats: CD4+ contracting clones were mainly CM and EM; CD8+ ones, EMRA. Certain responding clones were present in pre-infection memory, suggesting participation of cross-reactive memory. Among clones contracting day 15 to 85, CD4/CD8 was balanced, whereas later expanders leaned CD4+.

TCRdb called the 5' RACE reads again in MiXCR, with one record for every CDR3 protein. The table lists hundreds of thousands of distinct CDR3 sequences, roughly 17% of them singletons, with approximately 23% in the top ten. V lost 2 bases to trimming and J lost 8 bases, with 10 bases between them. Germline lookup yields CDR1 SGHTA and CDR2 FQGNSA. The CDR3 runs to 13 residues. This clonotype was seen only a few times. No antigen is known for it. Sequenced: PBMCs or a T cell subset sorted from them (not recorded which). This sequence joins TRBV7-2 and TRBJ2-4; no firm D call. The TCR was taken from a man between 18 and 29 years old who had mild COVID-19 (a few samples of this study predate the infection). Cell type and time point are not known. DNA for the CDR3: TGTGCCAGCAGCTTATTGCGTGGGGACATTCAGTACTTC. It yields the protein CASSLLRGDIQYF.